The 14 T cell receptor beta chains in this list originate from one sample, sequenced in a study of blood T cell repertoires in COVID-19. The assay was immunoSEQ multiplex PCR, and TCRdb's table has in-frame clones only and misses some. The sample consists of 130,000 to 150,000 clones, around 80% of them appearing once. The sequenced material came from peripheral blood. Every receptor here comes from a man aged 55-75 years with acute or convalescent COVID-19.

V is TRBV5-5 and J is TRBJ2-5; D may be TRBD1 (6 bases). This CDR3 has 16 residues. V was pared by 3 bases and J by 0 bases, with 15 bases between. CDR1 is SGHKS, CDR2 YYEKEE, per germline (reference sequence). The CDR3 is CASSSQPGQHQETQYF. CDR3 sequence (DNA): TGTGCCAGCAGCTCGCAACCGGGACAACACCAAGAGACCCAGTACTTC.

V usage is TRBV19 and J usage is TRBJ1-5, with D possibly TRBD1 on 5 matching bases. CDR1 is LNHDA and CDR2 is SQIVND in the germline V gene (reference sequence). The CDR3 is made up of 12 amino acids. V was pared by 9 bases and J by 1 base, with 7 bases between. For the CDR3, the DNA is TGTGCCAGCAGGGAAAGCAATCAGCCCCAGCATTTT. This sequence encodes CASRESNQPQHF.

This rearrangement joins TRBV18 to TRBJ2-1; the D gene is possibly TRBD2 (6 bases). Trimming left V 3 bases short and J 8 bases short, with 14 bases between. The CDR3 loop spans 14 amino acids. The V gene's germline CDR1 is KGHSH and CDR2 LQKENI. The CDR3 nucleotides read TGTGCCAGCTCACCCCCCCCTAGCGTCGATGAGCAGTTCTTC. Translating it yields CASSPPPSVDEQFF.

The chain uses TRBV19 and TRBJ1-1; D remains ambiguous. The CDR3 spans 14 residues. Germline V gene lookup returns CDR1 LNHDA and CDR2 SQIVND (reference sequence). V was clipped by 7 bases and J by 4 bases, with 16 bases between them. The chain's CDR3 is CASKRPELSTEAFF. CDR3 nucleotides: TGTGCCAGTAAAAGACCGGAGCTTTCCACTGAAGCTTTCTTT.

The chain couples TRBV5-6 to TRBJ2-1; D possibly corresponds to TRBD2 (6 bases). Germline lookup yields CDR1 SGHDT and CDR2 YYEEEE. The CDR3 consists of 15 residues. V lost 2 bases, J lost 0 bases, and 9 bases lay in between. The DNA for the CDR3 is TGTGCCAGCAGCTTAGCGGGCCACTCCTACAATGAGCAGTTCTTC. Residues: CASSLAGHSYNEQFF.

The chain links TRBV19 to TRBJ1-1; TRBD1 aligns across 7 bases. Germline lookup yields CDR1 LNHDA and CDR2 SQIVND (reference sequence). The CDR3 length is 15 residues. Trimming at V came to 5 bases and at J to 0 bases, leaving 6 bases not matched to a gene. The chain's CDR3 is CASSGTDFVNTEAFF. The CDR3 DNA reads TGTGCCAGTAGTGGGACAGACTTCGTGAACACTGAAGCTTTCTTT.

The gene calls are TRBV7-9 and TRBJ2-1, with 10 bases lining up with TRBD2. Germline CDR1 reads SEHNR; CDR2 reads FQNEAQ (reference sequence). After removal of 3 bases from V and 5 bases from J, the junction contained 4 bases not matched to a gene. The CDR3 consists of 15 residues. CDR3 protein: CASSFPGLANNEQFF. For the CDR3, the DNA is TGTGCCAGCAGCTTTCCGGGACTAGCGAACAATGAGCAGTTCTTC.

The chain recombines TRBV13 with TRBJ2-1; 8 bases are shared with TRBD2. This CDR3 spans 16 amino acids. After removal of 4 bases from V and 10 bases from J, the junction contained 15 bases not matched to a gene. The V gene's germline CDR1 is PRHDT and CDR2 FYEKMQ (reference sequence). The CDR3 DNA follows: TGTGCCAGCAGCTCGGTGGCGGGAGGCCGAACTCGGGAGCAGTTCTTC. It encodes CASSSVAGGRTREQFF.

The chain links TRBV5-1 to TRBJ1-5; 7 positions agree with TRBD1. The germline V gene encodes CDR1 SGHRS and CDR2 YFSETQ. The CDR3 totals 15 residues. The trim removed 4 bases at V and 0 bases at J, leaving 4 bases unmatched. In nucleotides, the CDR3 is TGCGCCAGCAGCGCGACAGGGTATAGCAATCAGCCCCAGCATTTT. Protein sequence: CASSATGYSNQPQHF.

V and J are TRBV5-1 and TRBJ2-5; perhaps TRBD1 as D (6 bases). There are 13 residues in the CDR3. Germline-derived CDR1 and CDR2 are SGHRS and YFSETQ. Trimming shortened V by 4 bases and J by 6 bases, and 13 bases separated the two germline ends. CDR3 in DNA: TGCGCCAGCAGCCTGGATTGGGGGCAGACCCAGTACTTC. It codes for CASSLDWGQTQYF.

V and J are TRBV24-1 and TRBJ2-3; no reliable D call. CDR1 is KGHDR and CDR2 is SFDVKD in the germline V gene. The CDR3 length is 13 residues. Trimming removed 3 bases at V and 10 bases at J, with 13 bases between. The CDR3 nucleotides are TGTGCCACCAGTGATCCCCCGTCGAGTGCGCAGTATTTT. Protein product: CATSDPPSSAQYF.

The chain is built from TRBV30 and TRBJ1-2, with D hard to call. Per germline, CDR1 GTSNPN and CDR2 SVGIG (reference sequence). V was pared by 2 bases and J by 1 base, with 8 bases between. The length of the CDR3 is 13 residues. The CDR3 nucleotides read TGTGCCTGGAGTCGGGGAGATAACTATGGCTACACCTTC. Encoded protein: CAWSRGDNYGYTF.

This clone was counted once. The chain links TRBV15 to TRBJ2-2, with 14 bases fitting TRBD2. Trimming took 2 bases from V and 0 from J; bases not matched to a gene: 8. The CDR3 sequence is 20 residues long. The germline V gene has CDR1 LNHNV and CDR2 YYDKDF (reference sequence). The CDR3: CATSRSPGLAGVANTGELFF. For the CDR3, the DNA is TGTGCCACCAGCAGATCGCCGGGACTAGCGGGAGTAGCGAACACCGGGGAGCTGTTTTTT. Based on the CDR3 plus reference TRBV15 and TRBJ2-2, the full variable domain is DAMVIQNPRYQVTQFGKPVTLSCSQTLNHNVMYWYQQKSSQAPKLLFHYYDKDFNNEADTPDNFQSRRPNTSFCFLDIRSPGLGDTAMYLCATSRSPGLAGVANTGELFFGEGSRLTVL.

The CDR3 is CASRTGPSSYEQYF. CDR3 DNA sequence: TGCGCCAGCAGGACAGGGCCCAGCTCCTACGAGCAGTACTTC. The V call is TRBV4-1, the J call TRBJ2-7; TRBD1 aligns across 7 bases. This CDR3 is built from 14 residues. Unmatched junction bases numbered 5, after V lost 6 bases and J lost 0 bases. Germline V gene data show CDR1 as MGHRA and CDR2 as YSYEKL.